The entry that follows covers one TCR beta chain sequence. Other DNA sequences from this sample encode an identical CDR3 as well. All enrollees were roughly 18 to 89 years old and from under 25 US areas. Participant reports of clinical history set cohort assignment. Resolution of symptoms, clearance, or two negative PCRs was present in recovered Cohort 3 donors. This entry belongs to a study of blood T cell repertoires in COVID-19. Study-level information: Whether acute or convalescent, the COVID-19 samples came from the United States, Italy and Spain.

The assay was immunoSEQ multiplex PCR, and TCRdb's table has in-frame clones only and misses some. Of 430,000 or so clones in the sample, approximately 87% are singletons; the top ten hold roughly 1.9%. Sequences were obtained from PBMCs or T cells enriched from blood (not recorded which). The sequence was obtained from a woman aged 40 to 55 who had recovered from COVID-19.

The CDR3 DNA is TGTGCCAGCAGCTTACAGAGCTCCTACGAGCAGTACTTC. The encoded protein is CASSLQSSYEQYF. The chain couples TRBV5-4 to TRBJ2-7; D gene unclear. V was cut by 2 bases and J by 0 bases, with 6 bases left in between. Germline V CDR1 and CDR2: SGHNT, YYREEE (reference sequence). This CDR3 contains 13 residues.